Below are 6 T cell receptor beta chains sequenced from a single sample in a study of blood T cell repertoires in COVID-19. Clones were sequenced by immunoSEQ multiplex PCR, and TCRdb holds only the in-frame ones, with some missing. The sample contains under 250,000 clones, 83% of which appear only once. The sequenced material came from peripheral blood. These receptors all stem from a human donor in a cohort sampled during active COVID-19.

This clone was seen just once. The chain links TRBV5-1 to TRBJ2-1, with TRBD2 matching over 9 bases. Germline V CDR1 and CDR2: SGHRS, YFSETQ. Germline trimming cut 3 bases from V and 7 bases from J; bases unmatched to any gene: 8. The CDR3 runs 15 residues. The CDR3 DNA reads TGCGCCAGCAGCTCACCGGGACTAGCTGTAAATGAGCAGTTCTTC. Its protein is CASSSPGLAVNEQFF.

The chain carries TRBV5-1 and TRBJ1-2; 9 bases are a match to TRBD1. There are 15 residues in the CDR3. Germline loops: CDR1 SGHRS, CDR2 YFSETQ. Germline trimming cut 4 bases from V and 4 bases from J; bases unmatched to any gene: 8. Written as DNA, the CDR3 is TGCGCCAGCAGCGCGGGACAGGGCAACACCTATGGCTACACCTTC. Translating gives CASSAGQGNTYGYTF.

This sequence joins TRBV5-1 and TRBJ2-7; the D is unclear. From germline, CDR1 is SGHRS and CDR2 YFSETQ. V was cut by 4 bases and J by 5 bases, with 19 bases left in between. This CDR3 has 15 amino acids. CDR3 DNA: TGCGCCAGCAGCCCGAAAACTTTCTCGCCGAACGAGCAGTACTTC. It yields the protein CASSPKTFSPNEQYF.

J is TRBJ1-4 and V is TRBV7-9; D is perhaps TRBD1 (5 bases). The CDR3 has 17 residues. The V and J ends lost 7 bases and 8 bases respectively, with 26 bases between them. Germline V lookup: CDR1 SEHNR, CDR2 FQNEAQ (reference sequence). Here the CDR3 DNA reads TGTGCCAGCACCCCAAGGTCTGGGTGGACACGAGAAGAAAAACTGTTTTTT. Translation gives CASTPRSGWTREEKLFF.

CDR3 residues: CSVSGTGWNQPQHF. CDR3 nucleotides: TGCAGCGTTAGCGGGACAGGGTGGAATCAGCCCCAGCATTTT. This chain joins TRBV29-1 and TRBJ1-5; TRBD1 aligns across 9 bases. Germline V CDR1 and CDR2: SQVTM, ANQGSEA. J lost 4 bases, V lost 5 bases, and 6 bases had no gene match. This CDR3 is 14 amino acids long.

The chain uses TRBV3-1 (or the pseudogene TRBV3-2) and TRBJ1-1; D call uncertain. The CDR3 spans 14 residues. The V gene lost 4 bases and the J gene lost 3 bases, with 12 bases spanning the gap. The germline gives CDR1 LGHDT, CDR2 YNNKEL (reference sequence). In DNA, the CDR3 is TGTGCCAGCAGCCTCTATCGTGTTGACACTGAAGCTTTCTTT. This translates into CASSLYRVDTEAFF.